The source of this T cell receptor (beta chain) is a study of regulatory T cells in long-lasting Graves disease. The CDR3 extends over 17 amino acids. The germline gives CDR1 MNHEY, CDR2 SMNVEV (reference sequence). V was pared by 8 bases and J by 0 bases, with 15 bases of the junction left unmatched. As for time point: newly diagnosed GD, antithyroid drugs for less than 3 months. Researchers made the TCR library from RNA that was extracted from PBMCs. Points from the study as a whole: Persistent disease exhibited a predilection for TRBV28, TRBJ1-2 and TRBJ2-5.

In building TCR beta libraries, iRepertoire HTBI primers were used together with Arm-PCR of CDR3 regions. TCRdb used MiXCR to reprocess the multiplex PCR reads, holding one entry per CDR3 protein. Of about 540,000 distinct CDR3 sequences listed, about 13% are singletons. This clonotype occurred a few times. The antigen remains unidentified. These same data were also listed under a study on T cells in Graves' hyperthyroidism and ophthalmopathy. That investigation notes: The study left out patients who had uncontrolled infection, other autoimmune disease, pregnancy or lactation.

The sequenced sample was peripheral blood mononuclear cells (PBMCs), obtained at new diagnosis, from a patient treated with antithyroid drugs. The receptor comes from a man aged 25-45 years with Graves disease. This chain uses TRBV27 with TRBJ2-7, with 8 bases lining up with TRBD1. The CDR3, as DNA: TGTGCCAGCGCCCCTGGACAGGGCTGGCCGAGCTCCTACGAGCAGTACTTC. Its protein is CASAPGQGWPSSYEQYF.